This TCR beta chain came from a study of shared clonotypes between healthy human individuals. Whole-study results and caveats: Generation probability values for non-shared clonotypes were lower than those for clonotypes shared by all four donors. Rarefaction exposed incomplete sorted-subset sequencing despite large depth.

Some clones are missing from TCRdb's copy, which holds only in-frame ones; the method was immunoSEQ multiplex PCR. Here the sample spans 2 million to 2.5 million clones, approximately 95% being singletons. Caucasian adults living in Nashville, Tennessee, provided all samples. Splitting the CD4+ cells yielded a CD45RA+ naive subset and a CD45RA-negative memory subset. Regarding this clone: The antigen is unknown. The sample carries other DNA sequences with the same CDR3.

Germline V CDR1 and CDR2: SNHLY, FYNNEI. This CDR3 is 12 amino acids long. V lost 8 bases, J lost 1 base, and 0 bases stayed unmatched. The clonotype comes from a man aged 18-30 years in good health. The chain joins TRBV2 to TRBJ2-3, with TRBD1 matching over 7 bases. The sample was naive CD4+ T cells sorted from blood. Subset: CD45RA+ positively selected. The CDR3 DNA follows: TGTGCCAGCGGACAGGGCACAGATACGCAGTATTTT. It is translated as CASGQGTDTQYF.